This T cell receptor beta chain was sequenced in a study of blood T cell repertoires in COVID-19. Study at large: Sample material is recorded as cDNA or gDNA derived from T cells, B-cell-depleted T cells, or PBMCs.

The germline V gene has CDR1 SGHNT and CDR2 YYREEE (reference sequence). Trimming at V came to 1 base and at J to 1 base, leaving 7 bases not matched to a gene. The CDR3 runs to 18 residues. Only in-frame clones appear in the TCRdb table, and some are missing; sequencing was by immunoSEQ multiplex PCR. The sample carries about 260,000 clones, roughly nine tenths recorded once. The cohort comprised adults aged roughly 18 to 95 years residing in 20 to 25 US areas. Cohort 3 recovered donors had two negative PCRs, clearance, or symptom resolution. The chain couples TRBV5-4 to TRBJ2-6; 8 positions match TRBD1. Sequenced input: PBMCs or T cells enriched from blood (not recorded which). The receptor's source is a woman aged 18-30 years who had recovered from COVID-19. The CDR3 is CASSLKGQVISGANVLTF. CDR3 bases: TGTGCCAGCAGCTTGAAGGGACAGGTCATTTCTGGGGCCAACGTCCTGACTTTC.